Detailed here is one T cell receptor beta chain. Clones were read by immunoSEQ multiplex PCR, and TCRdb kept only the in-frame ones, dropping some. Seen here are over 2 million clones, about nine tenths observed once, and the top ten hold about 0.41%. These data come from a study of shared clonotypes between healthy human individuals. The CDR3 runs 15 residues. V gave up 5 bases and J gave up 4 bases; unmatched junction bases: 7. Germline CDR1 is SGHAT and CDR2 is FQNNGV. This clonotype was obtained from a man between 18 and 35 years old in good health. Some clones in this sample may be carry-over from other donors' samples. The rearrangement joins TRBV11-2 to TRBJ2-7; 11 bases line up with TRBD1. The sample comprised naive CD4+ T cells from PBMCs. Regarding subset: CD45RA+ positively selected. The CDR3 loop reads CASSASGTGGYEQYF. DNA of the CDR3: TGTGCCAGCAGCGCCTCCGGGACAGGGGGATACGAGCAGTACTTC. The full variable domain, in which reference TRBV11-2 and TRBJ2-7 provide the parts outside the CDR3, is EAGVAQSPRYKIIEKRQSVAFWCNPISGHATLYWYQQILGQGPKLLIQFQNNGVVDDSQLPKDRFSAERLKGVDSTLKIQPAKLEDSAVYLCASSASGTGGYEQYFGPGTRLTVT.